The table lists the clone carrying this T cell receptor beta chain with a count of one. The sample belongs to a study of T cell responses to AZD1222 COVID-19 vaccine. Germline trimming cut 6 bases from V and 0 bases from J; bases unmatched to any gene: 6. The germline V gene has CDR1 SNHLY and CDR2 FYNNEI. The CDR3 covers 17 residues. Assay: immunoSEQ multiplex PCR; the TCRdb copy retains only in-frame clones and omits some. The data show about 150,000 clones, approximately 87% seen once. This sequence joins TRBV2 and TRBJ2-1, with TRBD2 matching 12 bases. This sequence originates from an adult who received the AZD1222 COVID-19 vaccine. This material consisted of peripheral blood, taken 28 days after the second AZD1222 dose. The CDR3 is CASRRTSGESSYNEQFF. As DNA, the CDR3 is TGTGCCAGCAGACGGACTAGCGGGGAGAGCTCCTACAATGAGCAGTTCTTC. Combining the CDR3 with reference TRBV2 and TRBJ2-1 gives the whole variable domain EPEVTQTPSHQVTQMGQEVILRCVPISNHLYFYWYRQILGQKVEFLVSFYNNEISEKSEIFDDQFSVERPDGSNFTLKIRSTKLEDSAMYFCASRRTSGESSYNEQFFGPGTRLTVL.